The sample holds a few counts of the clone carrying this TCR beta chain. Its antigen remains unidentified. Time point meaning: patch test 1, 2 weeks after DPC sensitization. Described treatment: therapeutic diphenylcyclopropenone sensitization with weekly scalp DPC. The sample originates from a study of human T cells and chemical hapten exposure. Study-level information: Per-sample TCR yields varied mainly from small pooled library volume differences. Regarding the study as a whole: The formation of large CDR3 similarity clusters by expanded TCRs significantly exceeded that of controls.

Germline V gene data show CDR1 as SGHTA and CDR2 as FQGNSA. Losses at the gene ends were 5 bases for V and 0 bases for J; bases not matched to a gene: 5. This CDR3 is built from 15 residues. Unique molecular identifiers were affixed to discrete cDNA molecules within the library. MiXCR, applied by TCRdb to the RACE reads, yields one record per CDR3 protein. The sample has fewer than 500,000 distinct CDR3 sequences; about 4.8% are singletons. The chain uses TRBV7-2 and TRBJ2-3; TRBD2 matches 7 bases. Specimen: whole blood, collected in connection with sensitization to the hapten diphenylcyclopropenone (DPC). The sequence came from a woman in her fifties or sixties with alopecia areata. Some clones in this sample may be carry-over from other donors' samples. CDR3 bases: TGTGCCAGCAGCAAACTAGCGTGGAGCACAGATACGCAGTATTTT. Its protein is CASSKLAWSTDTQYF. The whole variable domain, filled in from reference TRBV7-2 and TRBJ2-3, reads GAGVSQSPSNKVTEKGKDVELRCDPISGHTALYWYRQSLGQGLEFLIYFQGNSAPDKSGLPSDRFSAERTGGSVSTLTIQRTQQEDSAVYLCASSKLAWSTDTQYFGPGTRLTVL.